The following is a TCR beta chain sequence with its context. CDR1 SGHTA and CDR2 FQGTGA come from the germline V gene. CDR3 size: 18 residues. V trimming: 2 bases; J trimming: 1 base; junction bases outside the gene matches: 13. This sample stems from a study of blood T cell repertoires in COVID-19. Data came from immunoSEQ multiplex PCR; TCRdb stores just in-frame clones and leaves some out. The sample lists a few hundred thousand clones, roughly 91% occurring once. Material: PBMCs or T cells enriched from blood (not recorded which). The rearrangement links TRBV7-3 to TRBJ2-5; TRBD2 matches at 7 bases. The sequence derives from a woman in her 30s who had recovered from COVID-19. CDR3 nucleotide sequence: TGTGCCAGCAGCTTAGCTTCCCGGGCTAGCGGACTCCAAGAGACCCAGTACTTC. Protein product: CASSLASRASGLQETQYF. The whole variable domain, remainder taken from reference TRBV7-3 and TRBJ2-5, is GAGVSQTPSNKVTEKGKYVELRCDPISGHTALYWYRQSLGQGPEFLIYFQGTGAADDSGLPNDRFFAVRPEGSVSTLKIQRTERGDSAVYLCASSLASRASGLQETQYFGPGTRLLVL.